These 13 T cell receptor beta chains originate from one sample sequenced in a study of read filtering for tumor transcriptome and immune sequencing. This library used roughly 400 ng RNA and molecular barcoded adaptors spanning alpha/delta and beta/gamma chains. TCRdb passed the reads through MiXCR, listing each CDR3 protein once. The sample yields about 46,000 distinct CDR3 sequences, 15% to 20% seen once. The sample taken for sequencing was a population of CD138-negative cells sorted from bone marrow. The receptors derive from a donor aged 40 or over with multiple myeloma.

This clonotype was detected ten times or more. The rearrangement joins TRBV7-9 to TRBJ2-1; TRBD2 matches 8 bases. V trimming: 2 bases; J trimming: 0 bases; junction bases outside the gene matches: 9. This CDR3 is 18 amino acids long. Germline V gives CDR1 SEHNR, CDR2 FQNEAQ (reference sequence). The CDR3 DNA sequence: TGTGCCAGCAGCTTAATAGGTCTCGCGGGAGGCTCCTACAATGAGCAGTTCTTC. As protein: CASSLIGLAGGSYNEQFF.

This clonotype occurred many times. The chain links TRBV6-2 or TRBV6-3 to TRBJ2-1, with 9 bases fitting TRBD1. This CDR3 has 14 amino acids. The germline V gene encodes CDR1 MNHEY and CDR2 SVGEGT. Trimming removed 6 bases from V and 6 bases from J; junction bases left unmatched: 6. The DNA of the CDR3 is TGTGCCAGCAGGACCCACAGGGGGCTCAATGAGCAGTTCTTC. Translated, it gives CASRTHRGLNEQFF.

About this clonotype: A read error is possible here, since a much larger clone lies one base away. V usage is TRBV2 and J usage is TRBJ2-7; D may be TRBD1 or TRBD2 (5 bases each). Germline CDR1 is SNHLY and CDR2 is FYNNEI. This CDR3 region has 17 residues. The CDR3 reads CAGRPIPGTSSSYEQYF. In nucleotides, the CDR3 is TGTGCCGGCAGGCCAATTCCCGGGACGTCGAGCTCCTACGAGCAGTACTTC.

This clonotype was recorded at least ten times. This chain joins TRBV29-1 and TRBJ2-1; 8 positions agree with TRBD2. Germline V CDR1 and CDR2: SQVTM, ANQGSEA. This CDR3 region has 15 residues. Unmatched junction bases numbered 12, after V lost 5 bases and J lost 6 bases. CDR3 residues: CSVPERGRALNEQFF. DNA of the CDR3: TGCAGCGTTCCTGAGCGGGGGAGGGCCCTCAATGAGCAGTTCTTC.

This clonotype has ten or more counts. This rearrangement joins TRBV18 to TRBJ2-3; D gene uncertain. The V end lost 0 bases, the J end lost 4 bases, and 8 bases lay between the germline ends. The germline gives CDR1 KGHSH, CDR2 LQKENI. There are 14 residues in the CDR3. CDR3 nucleotides: TGTGCCAGCTCACCACCGGACCGGCCAGATACGCAGTATTTT. Amino acid sequence: CASSPPDRPDTQYF. Filled out from reference TRBV18 and TRBJ2-3, the complete variable domain reads NAGVMQNPRHLVRRRGQEARLRCSPMKGHSHVYWYRQLPEEGLKFMVYLQKENIIDESGMPKERFSAEFPKEGPSILRIQQVVRGDSAAYFCASSPPDRPDTQYFGPGTRLTVL.

This clonotype occurred many times. The chain couples TRBV5-6 to TRBJ2-4; D possibly uses TRBD1 or TRBD2 (5 bases each). The ends were cut back, 3 bases at V and 5 bases at J, with 18 bases in the middle. The CDR3 has 16 residues. From germline, CDR1 is SGHDT and CDR2 YYEEEE. CDR3 region: CASSYSGRTAENIQYF. The CDR3 bases are TGTGCCAGCAGCTACTCGGGACGGACGGCGGAAAACATTCAGTACTTC.

A note on this clonotype: Being one base from a much bigger clone, this may be a read error. The V and J genes are TRBV5-4 and TRBJ2-2, with 15 nucleotides matching TRBD2. Germline V gene lookup returns CDR1 SGHNT and CDR2 YYREEE (reference sequence). This CDR3 has 19 residues. This chain's CDR3 is CASSSPGLAGGLDTGELLF. CDR3 nucleotides: TGTGCCAGCAGCTCGCCGGGACTAGCGGGAGGATTGGACACCGGGGAGCTGTTATTT. Based on the CDR3 plus reference TRBV5-4 and TRBJ2-2, the full variable domain is ETGVTQSPTHLIKTRGQQVTLRCSSQSGHNTVSWYQQALGQGPQFIFQYYREEENGRGNFPPRFSGLQFPNYSSELNVNALELDDSALYLCASSSPGLAGGLDTGELLFGEGSRLTVL.

This clonotype was observed many times. The chain couples TRBV20-1 to TRBJ2-2; D unclear. This CDR3 is built from 13 residues. V was trimmed by 6 bases and J by 5 bases, leaving 13 bases between them. CDR1 and CDR2 from the germline V gene are DFQATT and SNEGSKA (reference sequence). CDR3 sequence reads: CSALSEATGELFF. CDR3 bases: TGCAGTGCCCTCTCTGAAGCGACCGGGGAGCTGTTTTTT.

This clonotype came up many times. This rearrangement joins TRBV6-1 to TRBJ2-1; 8 bases fit TRBD2. This CDR3 contains 18 residues. The junction had 16 bases not matched to a gene; V was cut back by 5 bases and J by 4 bases. Germline V gene data show CDR1 as MNHNS and CDR2 as SASEGT. The CDR3 loop reads CASSYDPAGVRHYNEQFF. The CDR3 region has the DNA TGTGCCAGCAGTTATGACCCAGCGGGAGTCCGGCATTACAATGAGCAGTTCTTC.

This clonotype showed up just a few times. The chain uses TRBV5-1 and TRBJ2-1, with D perhaps assigned TRBD1 or TRBD2 (5 bases each). The CDR3 has 15 amino acids. Trimming removed 0 bases from V and 4 bases from J, with 11 bases in between. Germline V CDR1 and CDR2: SGHRS, YFSETQ. DNA of the CDR3: TGCGCCAGCAGCTTGGACGGCAGGGAGTACAATGAGCAGTTCTTC. Encoded protein: CASSLDGREYNEQFF.

This clonotype showed up many times. The rearrangement links TRBV20-1 to TRBJ2-5; the match to TRBD1 covers 7 bases. CDR3 length: 13 amino acids. Unmatched junction bases numbered 5, after V lost 5 bases and J lost 2 bases. The germline gives CDR1 DFQATT, CDR2 SNEGSKA (reference sequence). The CDR3 region has the DNA TGCAGTGCTTGGACAGGCCGGCAAGAGACCCAGTACTTC. Translated: CSAWTGRQETQYF.

CDR3 protein: CASSHVSGTIEQYF. The CDR3 coding sequence is TGTGCCAGCAGCCATGTTAGCGGAACCATCGAGCAGTACTTC. This sequence joins TRBV14 and TRBJ2-7, with D possibly TRBD2 on 6 matching bases. Trimming removed 3 bases from V and 6 bases from J, with 15 bases in between. Germline V gene data show CDR1 as SGHDN and CDR2 as FVKESK. The CDR3 is 14 amino acids.

This clonotype was recorded at least ten times. V and J are TRBV5-1 and TRBJ1-1, with 7 nucleotides matching TRBD1. This CDR3 has 14 residues. J was trimmed by 2 bases and V by 3 bases; bases with no gene match: 4. The germline CDR1 and CDR2 sequences are SGHRS and YFSETQ. The CDR3 DNA reads as TGCGCCAGCAGCTATCGGACAGGCAACACTGAAGCTTTCTTT. Protein: CASSYRTGNTEAFF.